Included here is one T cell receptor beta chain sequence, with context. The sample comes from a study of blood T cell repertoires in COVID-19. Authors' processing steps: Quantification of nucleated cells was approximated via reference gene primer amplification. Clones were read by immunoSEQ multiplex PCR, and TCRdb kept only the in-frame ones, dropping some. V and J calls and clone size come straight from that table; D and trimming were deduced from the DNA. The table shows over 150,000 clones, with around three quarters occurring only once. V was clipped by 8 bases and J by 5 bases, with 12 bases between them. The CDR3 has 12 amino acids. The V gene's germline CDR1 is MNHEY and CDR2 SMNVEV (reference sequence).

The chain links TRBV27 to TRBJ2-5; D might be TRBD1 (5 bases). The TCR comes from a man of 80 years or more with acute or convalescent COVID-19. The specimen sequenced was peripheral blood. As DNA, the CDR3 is TGTGCCAGCTCTGGGTGGGGCGAGACCCAGTACTTC. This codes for CASSGWGETQYF.